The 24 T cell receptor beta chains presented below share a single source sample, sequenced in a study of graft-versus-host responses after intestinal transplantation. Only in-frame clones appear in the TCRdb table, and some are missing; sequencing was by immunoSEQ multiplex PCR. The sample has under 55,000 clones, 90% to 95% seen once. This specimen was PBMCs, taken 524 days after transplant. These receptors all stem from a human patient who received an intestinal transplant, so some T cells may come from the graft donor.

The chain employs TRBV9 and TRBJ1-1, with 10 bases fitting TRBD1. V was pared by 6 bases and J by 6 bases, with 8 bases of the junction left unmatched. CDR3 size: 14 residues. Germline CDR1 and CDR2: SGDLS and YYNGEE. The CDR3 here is CASTPGTGASEAFF. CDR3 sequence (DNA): TGTGCCAGCACCCCCGGGACAGGGGCGTCTGAAGCTTTCTTT.

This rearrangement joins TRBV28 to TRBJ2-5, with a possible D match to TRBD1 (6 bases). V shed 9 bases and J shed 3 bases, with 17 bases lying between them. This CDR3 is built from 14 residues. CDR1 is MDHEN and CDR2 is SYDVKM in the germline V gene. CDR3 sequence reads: CARSEQGKEETQYF. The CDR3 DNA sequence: TGTGCCAGAAGTGAACAGGGTAAGGAAGAGACCCAGTACTTC.

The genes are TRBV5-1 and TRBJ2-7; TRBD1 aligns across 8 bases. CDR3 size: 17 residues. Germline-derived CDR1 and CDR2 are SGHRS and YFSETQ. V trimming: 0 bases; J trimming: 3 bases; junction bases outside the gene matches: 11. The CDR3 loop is CASSLEGSRTGIYEQYF. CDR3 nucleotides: TGCGCCAGCAGCTTGGAGGGGTCCCGGACAGGGATCTACGAGCAGTACTTC.

The CDR3 sequence is CAWEGQGSYGYTF. CDR3 bases: TGTGCCTGGGAGGGACAGGGGAGCTATGGCTACACCTTC. This chain joins TRBV30 and TRBJ1-2; 10 nucleotides align to TRBD1. CDR3 length: 13 residues. Germline V CDR1 and CDR2: GTSNPN, SVGIG (reference sequence). The ends lost 5 bases at V and 4 bases at J; junction bases unmatched: 4.

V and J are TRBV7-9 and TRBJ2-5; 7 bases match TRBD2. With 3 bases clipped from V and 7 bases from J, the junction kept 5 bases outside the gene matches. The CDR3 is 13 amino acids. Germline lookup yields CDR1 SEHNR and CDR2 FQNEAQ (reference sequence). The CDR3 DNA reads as TGTGCCAGCAGCTTTTCTGGGGAGGGGACCCAGTACTTC. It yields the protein CASSFSGEGTQYF.

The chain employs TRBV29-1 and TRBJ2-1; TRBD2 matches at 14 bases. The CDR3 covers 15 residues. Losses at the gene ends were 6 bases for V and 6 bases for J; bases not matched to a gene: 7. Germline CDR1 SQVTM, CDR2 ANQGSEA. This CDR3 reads CSVPGLAGVVNEQFF. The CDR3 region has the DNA TGCAGCGTGCCGGGACTAGCGGGAGTGGTCAATGAGCAGTTCTTC.

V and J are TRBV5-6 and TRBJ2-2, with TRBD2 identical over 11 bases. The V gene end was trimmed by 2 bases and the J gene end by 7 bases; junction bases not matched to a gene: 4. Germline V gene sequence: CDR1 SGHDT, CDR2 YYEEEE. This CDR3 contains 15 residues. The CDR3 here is CASSLLAGVVGELFF. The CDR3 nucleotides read TGTGCCAGCAGCTTACTAGCGGGAGTTGTCGGGGAGCTGTTTTTT.

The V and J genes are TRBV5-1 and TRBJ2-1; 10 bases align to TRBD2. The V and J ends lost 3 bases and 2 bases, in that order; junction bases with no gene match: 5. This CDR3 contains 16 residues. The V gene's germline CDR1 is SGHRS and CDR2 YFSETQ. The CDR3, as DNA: TGCGCCAGCAGCTCGTACCTAGCGGGGGCCTACAATGAGCAGTTCTTC. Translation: CASSSYLAGAYNEQFF.

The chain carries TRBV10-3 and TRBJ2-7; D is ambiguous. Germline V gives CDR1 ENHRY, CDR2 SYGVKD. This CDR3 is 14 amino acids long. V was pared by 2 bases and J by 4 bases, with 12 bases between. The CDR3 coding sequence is TGTGCCATCAGTGAGCTCGGGTTTCGGTACGAGCAGTACTTC. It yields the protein CAISELGFRYEQYF.

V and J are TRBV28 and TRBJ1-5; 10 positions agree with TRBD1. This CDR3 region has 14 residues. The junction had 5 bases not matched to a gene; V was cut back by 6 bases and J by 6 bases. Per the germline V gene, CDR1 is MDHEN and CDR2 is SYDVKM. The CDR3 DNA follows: TGTGCCAGCAGGAGGACAGGGGGAGGTCAGCCCCAGCATTTT. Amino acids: CASRRTGGGQPQHF.

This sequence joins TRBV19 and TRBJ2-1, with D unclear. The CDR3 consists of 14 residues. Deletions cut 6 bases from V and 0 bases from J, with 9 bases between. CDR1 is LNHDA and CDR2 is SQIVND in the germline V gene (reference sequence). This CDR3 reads CASRTQSSYNEQFF. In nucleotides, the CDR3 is TGTGCCAGTAGGACCCAGAGCTCCTACAATGAGCAGTTCTTC. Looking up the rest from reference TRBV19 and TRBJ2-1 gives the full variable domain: DGGITQSPKYLFRKEGQNVTLSCEQNLNHDAMYWYRQDPGQGLRLIYYSQIVNDFQKGDIAEGYSVSREKKESFPLTVTSAQKNPTAFYLCASRTQSSYNEQFFGPGTRLTVL.

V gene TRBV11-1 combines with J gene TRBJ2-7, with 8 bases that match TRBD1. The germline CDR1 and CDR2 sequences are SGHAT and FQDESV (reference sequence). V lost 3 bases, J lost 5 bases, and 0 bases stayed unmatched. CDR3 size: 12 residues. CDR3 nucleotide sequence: TGTGCCAGCAGCTTCAGGGGGCACGAGCAGTACTTC. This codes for CASSFRGHEQYF.

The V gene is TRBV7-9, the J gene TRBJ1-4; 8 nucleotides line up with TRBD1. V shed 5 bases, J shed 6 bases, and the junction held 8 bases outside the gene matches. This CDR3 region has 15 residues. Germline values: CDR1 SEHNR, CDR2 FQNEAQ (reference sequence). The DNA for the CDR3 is TGTGCCAGCAGCATTAGAGGGACAGGCTATGAAAAACTGTTTTTT. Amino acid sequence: CASSIRGTGYEKLFF.

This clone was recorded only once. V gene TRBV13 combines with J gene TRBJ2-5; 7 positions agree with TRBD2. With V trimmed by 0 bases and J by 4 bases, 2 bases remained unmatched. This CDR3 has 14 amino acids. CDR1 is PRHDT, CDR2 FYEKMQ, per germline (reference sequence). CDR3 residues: CASSLGWGGETQYF. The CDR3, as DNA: TGTGCCAGCAGCTTAGGCTGGGGGGGAGAGACCCAGTACTTC.

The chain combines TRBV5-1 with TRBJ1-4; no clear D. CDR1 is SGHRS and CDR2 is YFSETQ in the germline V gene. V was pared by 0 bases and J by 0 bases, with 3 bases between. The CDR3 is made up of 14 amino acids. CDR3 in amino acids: CASSLDPTNEKLFF. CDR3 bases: TGCGCCAGCAGCTTGGACCCAACTAATGAAAAACTGTTTTTT.

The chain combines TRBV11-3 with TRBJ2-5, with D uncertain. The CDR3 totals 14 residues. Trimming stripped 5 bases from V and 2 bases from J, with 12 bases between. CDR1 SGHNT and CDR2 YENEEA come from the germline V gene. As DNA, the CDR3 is TGTGCCAGCAGCGGGTCCCTATTTCAAGAGACCCAGTACTTC. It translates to CASSGSLFQETQYF.

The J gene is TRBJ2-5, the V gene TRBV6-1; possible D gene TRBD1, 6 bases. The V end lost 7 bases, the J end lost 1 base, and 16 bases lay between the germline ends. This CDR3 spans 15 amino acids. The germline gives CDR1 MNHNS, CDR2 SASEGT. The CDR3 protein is CASTKGQGSQETQYF. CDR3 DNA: TGTGCCAGCACCAAGGGGCAGGGGTCCCAAGAGACCCAGTACTTC.

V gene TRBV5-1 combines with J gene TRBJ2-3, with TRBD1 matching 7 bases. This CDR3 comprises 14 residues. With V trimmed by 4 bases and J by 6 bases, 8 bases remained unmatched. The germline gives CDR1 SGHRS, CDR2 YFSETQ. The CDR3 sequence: CASSPDRAIDTQYF. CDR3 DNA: TGCGCCAGCAGCCCCGACAGGGCCATCGATACGCAGTATTTT.

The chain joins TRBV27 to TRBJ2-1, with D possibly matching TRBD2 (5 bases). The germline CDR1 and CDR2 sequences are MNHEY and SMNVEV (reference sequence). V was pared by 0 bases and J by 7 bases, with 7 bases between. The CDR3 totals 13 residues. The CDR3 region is CASSLSWENEQFF. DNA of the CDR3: TGTGCCAGCAGTTTATCGTGGGAGAATGAGCAGTTCTTC.

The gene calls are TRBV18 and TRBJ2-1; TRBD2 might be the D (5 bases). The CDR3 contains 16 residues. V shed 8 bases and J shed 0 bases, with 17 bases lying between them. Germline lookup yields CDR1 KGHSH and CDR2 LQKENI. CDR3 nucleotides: TGTGCCAGCGTCGACTACCTCGGTCTCTCCTACAATGAGCAGTTCTTC. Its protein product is CASVDYLGLSYNEQFF.

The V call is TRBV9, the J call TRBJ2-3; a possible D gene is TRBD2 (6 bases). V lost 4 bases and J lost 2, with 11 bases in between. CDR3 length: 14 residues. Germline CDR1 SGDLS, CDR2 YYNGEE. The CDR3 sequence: CASSRSGFTDTQYF. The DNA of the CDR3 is TGTGCCAGCAGCCGTAGCGGATTCACAGATACGCAGTATTTT.

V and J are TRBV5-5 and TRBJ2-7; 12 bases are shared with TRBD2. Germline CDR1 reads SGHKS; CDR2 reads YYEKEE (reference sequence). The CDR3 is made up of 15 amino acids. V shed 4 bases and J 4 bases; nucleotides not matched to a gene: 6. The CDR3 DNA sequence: TGTGCCAGCAGCATGGGACTAGCGGGTCTTTACGAGCAGTACTTC. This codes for CASSMGLAGLYEQYF.

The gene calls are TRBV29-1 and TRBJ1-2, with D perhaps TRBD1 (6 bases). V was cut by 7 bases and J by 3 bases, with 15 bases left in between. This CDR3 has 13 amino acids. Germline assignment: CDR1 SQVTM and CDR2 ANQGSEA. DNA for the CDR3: TGCAGCGCTCCTAAAACAGGGTACTATGGCTACACCTTC. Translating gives CSAPKTGYYGYTF.

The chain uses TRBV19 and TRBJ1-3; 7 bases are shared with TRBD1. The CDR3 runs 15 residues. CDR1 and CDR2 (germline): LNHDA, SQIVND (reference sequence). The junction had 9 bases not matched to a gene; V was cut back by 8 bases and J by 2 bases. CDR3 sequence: CASSRDSGTGNTIYF. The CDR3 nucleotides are TGTGCCAGTTCCCGGGACAGCGGTACTGGAAACACCATATATTTT.